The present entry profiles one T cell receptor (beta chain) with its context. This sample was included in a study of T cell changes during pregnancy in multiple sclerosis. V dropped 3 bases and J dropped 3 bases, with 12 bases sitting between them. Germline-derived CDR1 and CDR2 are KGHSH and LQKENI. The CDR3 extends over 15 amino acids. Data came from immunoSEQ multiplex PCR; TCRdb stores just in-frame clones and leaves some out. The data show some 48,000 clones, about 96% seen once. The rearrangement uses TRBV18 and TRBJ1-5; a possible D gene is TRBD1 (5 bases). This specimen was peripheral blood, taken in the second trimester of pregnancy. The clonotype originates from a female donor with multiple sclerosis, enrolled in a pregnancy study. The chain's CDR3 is CASSPTRDFNQPQHF. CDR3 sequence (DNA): TGTGCCAGCTCACCGACCAGGGACTTCAATCAGCCCCAGCATTTT.